The 30 T cell receptor beta chains below come from one sample, sequenced in a study of cytomegalovirus exposure and HLA in healthy donors (TCRdb year 2017). Libraries were prepared through the immunoSEQ multiplex PCR assay. For the multiplex PCR, a mixture combining 60 forward primers for TCR Vbeta segments and 13 reverse primers for TCR Jbeta segments was used. TCRdb stores this immuneACCESS table with in-frame sequences only. Part of the clones is absent; in the studies checked, under half of the shortfall reflects unresolved V genes, and no reason is known for the rest. For this sample the table gives roughly 150,000 clones, of which roughly 9.4% were detected only once. The top ten hold about 1.7% of the sample. Material: PBMCs. The receptors were gathered from a male donor in good health and CMV-seronegative.

The chain combines TRBV28 with TRBJ2-1; 8 nucleotides line up with TRBD1. The CDR3 extends over 16 amino acids. Trimming took 5 bases from V and 10 from J; bases not matched to a gene: 16. Germline CDR1 is MDHEN and CDR2 is SYDVKM. The CDR3 DNA follows: TGTGCCAGCAGTCCGCGTTTGCAGGGGGCGAGCAACGAGCAGTTCTTC. Translated: CASSPRLQGASNEQFF. Complete variable domain (other parts from reference TRBV28 and TRBJ2-1): DVKVTQSSRYLVKRTGEKVFLECVQDMDHENMFWYRQDPGLGLRLIYFSYDVKMKEKGDIPEGYSVSREKKERFSLILESASTNQTSMYLCASSPRLQGASNEQFFGPGTRLTVL.

The chain joins TRBV5-6 to TRBJ2-3, with TRBD1 as a possible D gene (5 bases). The CDR3 is 16 residues long. Trimming left V 6 bases short and J 0 bases short, with 17 bases between. Germline loops: CDR1 SGHDT, CDR2 YYEEEE. CDR3 bases: TGTGCCAGCACCCCTGGCTGGGGCATTAGCACAGATACGCAGTATTTT. This sequence encodes CASTPGWGISTDTQYF.

This clone was counted between two and nine times. The V and J genes are TRBV30 and TRBJ2-1; 9 nucleotides match TRBD2. The CDR3 totals 13 residues. J lost 2 bases, V lost 5 bases, and 1 base had no gene match. The germline V gene has CDR1 GTSNPN and CDR2 SVGIG (reference sequence). The CDR3 is CAWVAGAYNEQFF. The CDR3 nucleotides read TGTGCCTGGGTAGCGGGGGCCTACAATGAGCAGTTCTTC.

The table lists this clone with a few counts. The chain couples TRBV6-6 to TRBJ1-1; 8 nucleotides agree with TRBD1. V dropped 7 bases and J dropped 5; count of bases not matched to a gene: 3. This CDR3 comprises 12 residues. Germline V gives CDR1 MNHNY, CDR2 SVGAGI (reference sequence). CDR3 protein: CASNRQGTEAFF. CDR3 coding DNA: TGTGCCAGCAATCGACAGGGGACTGAAGCTTTCTTT.

This clone was counted only a few times. The V gene is TRBV5-4, the J gene TRBJ2-5; TRBD1 matches 8 bases. CDR1 is SGHNT and CDR2 is YYREEE in the germline V gene (reference sequence). This CDR3 is 16 amino acids long. V dropped 2 bases and J dropped 7; count of bases not matched to a gene: 13. This CDR3 reads CASSFGDSTGEGTQYF. The CDR3 DNA reads TGTGCCAGCAGCTTCGGGGATTCGACAGGGGAAGGGACCCAGTACTTC.

This clone was seen a few times. This chain links TRBV7-9 with TRBJ1-2; 7 nucleotides agree with TRBD1. The CDR3 is made up of 18 amino acids. Trimming at V came to 5 bases and at J to 1 base, leaving 16 bases not matched to a gene. Germline CDR1 reads SEHNR; CDR2 reads FQNEAQ (reference sequence). As DNA, the CDR3 is TGTGCCAGCAGCCCGAGACCGGGACAGTATTCTTTTAACTATGGCTACACCTTC. Protein: CASSPRPGQYSFNYGYTF. The variable domain in full, with the rest retrieved from reference TRBV7-9 and TRBJ1-2, is DTGVSQNPRHKITKRGQNVTFRCDPISEHNRLYWYRQTLGQGPEFLTYFQNEAQLEKSRLLSDRFSAERPKGSFSTLEIQRTEQGDSAMYLCASSPRPGQYSFNYGYTFGSGTRLTVV.

There are a few counts of this clone. V usage is TRBV5-4 and J usage is TRBJ1-4; 7 positions match TRBD1. CDR1 is SGHNT and CDR2 is YYREEE in the germline V gene (reference sequence). The CDR3 contains 17 residues. V trimming: 4 bases; J trimming: 5 bases; junction bases outside the gene matches: 14. CDR3 region: CASSEGVRGTANEKLFF. CDR3 sequence (DNA): TGTGCCAGCAGCGAGGGGGTACGAGGGACAGCAAATGAAAAACTGTTTTTT.

The sample holds a few counts of this clone. At one of its ends the junction is not consistent with the germline gene, which may arise from a read error. The rearrangement joins TRBV4-2 to TRBJ2-7, with 7 bases matching TRBD2. The length of the CDR3 is 13 residues. Germline CDR1 LGHNA, CDR2 YNFKEQ. CDR3 sequence: CASSQGLGGIPNF. The DNA of the CDR3 is TGTGCCAGCAGCCAAGGGCTGGGAGGGATTCCGAACTTC.

This sequence joins TRBV4-3 and TRBJ2-3; tentative D call: TRBD1 (6 bases). CDR1 and CDR2 from the germline V gene are LGHNA and YSLEER. V lost 0 bases, J lost 6 bases, and 13 bases lay in between. This CDR3 region has 15 residues. DNA of the CDR3: TGCGCCAGCAGCCAAGACCAGGGGTGGGAGGATACGCAGTATTTT. Translating it yields CASSQDQGWEDTQYF.

This clone was recorded a few times. This chain joins TRBV4-3 and TRBJ2-7; maybe TRBD2 (5 bases). The CDR3 totals 16 residues. The V end was cut by 0 bases, the J end by 0 bases, with 12 bases between. Germline assignment: CDR1 LGHNA and CDR2 YSLEER. The CDR3 sequence: CASSQDMGRGSYEQYF. Here the CDR3 DNA reads TGCGCCAGCAGCCAAGATATGGGGAGAGGCTCCTACGAGCAGTACTTC.

The rearrangement joins TRBV27 to TRBJ1-1; D is possibly TRBD1 (5 bases). The CDR3 has 15 amino acids. The germline gives CDR1 MNHEY, CDR2 SMNVEV (reference sequence). Between the trimmed V and J ends, which lost 3 bases and 4 bases, there was a span of 15 bases. Here the CDR3 DNA reads TGTGCCAGCAGTTTCCTCAGGGAAACTACCACTGAAGCTTTCTTT. It specifies CASSFLRETTTEAFF.

The J gene is TRBJ1-4, the V gene TRBV6-1; no firm D call. CDR1 is MNHNS and CDR2 is SASEGT in the germline V gene. V dropped 4 bases and J dropped 7 bases, with 22 bases sitting between them. The CDR3 contains 17 residues. The CDR3 spells CASSGSLEAAVGEKLFF. CDR3 DNA sequence: TGTGCCAGCAGTGGGTCGTTGGAGGCGGCGGTCGGTGAAAAACTGTTTTTT.

The V call is TRBV7-2, the J call TRBJ1-3, with D uncertain. Trimming stripped 6 bases from V and 4 bases from J, with 13 bases between. The CDR3 totals 14 residues. Germline V gene lookup returns CDR1 SGHTA and CDR2 FQGNSA. As DNA, the CDR3 is TGTGCCAGCAGTCTCGTGCGTCCCGGAAACACCATATATTTT. Amino acid sequence: CASSLVRPGNTIYF.

Only a few counts were recorded for this clone. The chain recombines TRBV19 with TRBJ2-5, with D tentatively TRBD2 (5 bases). V shed 7 bases and J shed 5 bases, with 17 bases lying between them. Per the germline V gene, CDR1 is LNHDA and CDR2 is SQIVND (reference sequence). The CDR3 is 14 residues long. Written as DNA, the CDR3 is TGTGCCAGTAAGTTGCACGGAAGAGGGGAGACCCAGTACTTC. Protein sequence: CASKLHGRGETQYF.

The chain joins TRBV10-3 to TRBJ2-5, with D possibly being TRBD1 (6 bases). Germline-derived CDR1 and CDR2 are ENHRY and SYGVKD. V lost 3 bases, J lost 4 bases, and 9 bases lay in between. This CDR3 region has 13 residues. This CDR3 is CAISELGAETQYF. For the CDR3, the DNA is TGTGCCATCAGTGAATTGGGGGCAGAGACCCAGTACTTC.

The V gene is TRBV13, the J gene TRBJ2-7, with 8 bases lining up with TRBD2. Germline assignment: CDR1 PRHDT and CDR2 FYEKMQ (reference sequence). Germline trimming cut 5 bases from V and 2 bases from J; bases unmatched to any gene: 5. The CDR3 totals 14 residues. The CDR3 region is CASSPPSGPYEQYF. In nucleotides, the CDR3 is TGTGCCAGCAGCCCTCCTAGCGGGCCCTACGAGCAGTACTTC.

The V call is TRBV16, the J call TRBJ1-3, with 9 bases that match TRBD1. This CDR3 spans 16 amino acids. Germline lookup yields CDR1 KGHSY and CDR2 FQNENV. After removal of 1 base from V and 8 bases from J, the junction contained 9 bases not matched to a gene. CDR3 in DNA: TGTGCCAGCAGCCAATTCGGGACAGGGAATCGGGACACCATATATTTT. Translation: CASSQFGTGNRDTIYF.

The chain carries TRBV4-3 and TRBJ2-7; the D gene is possibly TRBD2 (6 bases). The CDR3 covers 15 residues. The V end was cut by 3 bases, the J end by 3 bases, with 15 bases between. The V gene's germline CDR1 is LGHNA and CDR2 YSLEER. CDR3 sequence: CASSHGRYGGYEQYF. The CDR3 DNA reads TGCGCCAGCAGCCACGGGCGTTACGGGGGCTACGAGCAGTACTTC.

This clone was observed a handful of times. The rearrangement uses TRBV4-3 and TRBJ1-3; weak D call: TRBD1 (5 bases). CDR3 length equals 17 residues. The V gene's germline CDR1 is LGHNA and CDR2 YSLEER. V lost 0 bases and J 7 bases, leaving 19 bases between the germline ends. The chain's CDR3 is CASSQDLVSVGGNTIYF. The CDR3 DNA sequence: TGCGCCAGCAGCCAAGACTTGGTCTCCGTGGGGGGGAACACCATATATTTT.

This clone has only a few counts. V usage is TRBV28 and J usage is TRBJ1-6; D may be TRBD1 (5 bases). The CDR3 is 15 amino acids. The ends were cut back, 6 bases at V and 8 bases at J, with 17 bases in the middle. Germline loops: CDR1 MDHEN, CDR2 SYDVKM. CDR3 DNA: TGTGCCAGCAGCGTACCCCTTAGGGGTGATTCACCCCTCCACTTT. Its translation: CASSVPLRGDSPLHF.

This clone appeared a few times. The CDR3 loop reads CASNLSGGGQPQHF. CDR3 coding DNA: TGTGCCAGCAACCTTTCAGGGGGCGGACAGCCCCAGCATTTT. The chain recombines TRBV6-1 with TRBJ1-5; TRBD1 matches 8 bases. Germline V CDR1 and CDR2: MNHNS, SASEGT. V shed 7 bases and J 7 bases; nucleotides not matched to a gene: 9. The CDR3 is 14 residues long.

This clone appeared a few times. The V call is TRBV5-4, the J call TRBJ2-4, with a weak D call TRBD1 (5 bases). This CDR3 spans 12 amino acids. The germline V gene has CDR1 SGHNT and CDR2 YYREEE (reference sequence). Trimming left V 3 bases short and J 6 bases short, with 7 bases between. The CDR3 here is CASSSDRNIQYF. The CDR3, as DNA: TGTGCCAGCAGCTCTGACAGAAACATTCAGTACTTC.

The CDR3 DNA reads TGTGCCAGTACCCTTACAGGGCAGCCCCAGCATTTT. Translated: CASTLTGQPQHF. V usage is TRBV19 and J usage is TRBJ1-5, with a possible D match to TRBD1 (6 bases). The CDR3 has 12 residues. Deletions cut 7 bases from V and 7 bases from J, with 11 bases between. Germline V lookup: CDR1 LNHDA, CDR2 SQIVND (reference sequence). Full variable domain (rest looked up from reference TRBV19 and TRBJ1-5): DGGITQSPKYLFRKEGQNVTLSCEQNLNHDAMYWYRQDPGQGLRLIYYSQIVNDFQKGDIAEGYSVSREKKESFPLTVTSAQKNPTAFYLCASTLTGQPQHFGDGTRLSIL.

This clone was found a few times. The chain carries TRBV18 and TRBJ1-4; 7 positions match TRBD1. CDR1 and CDR2 (germline): KGHSH, LQKENI. This CDR3 has 14 amino acids. V trimming: 2 bases; J trimming: 8 bases; junction bases outside the gene matches: 5. CDR3 sequence reads: CASSPTGAGEKLFF. The CDR3 DNA reads TGTGCCAGCTCACCAACAGGGGCGGGGGAAAAACTGTTTTTT.

This clone came up a few times. The CDR3 protein is CASSQAPSGRASNEQFF. DNA for the CDR3: TGCGCCAGCAGCCAAGCCCCAAGCGGGAGGGCCTCGAATGAGCAGTTCTTC. The chain employs TRBV4-3 and TRBJ2-1; 10 bases match TRBD2. V lost 1 base to trimming and J lost 7 bases; unmatched junction nucleotides: 10. CDR3 size: 17 residues. CDR1 is LGHNA and CDR2 is YSLEER in the germline V gene.

The gene calls are TRBV5-8 and TRBJ2-3; D gene ambiguous. Looked up from germline, CDR1 is SGHTS and CDR2 is YDEGEE. The CDR3 has 13 residues. V was pared by 1 base and J by 2 bases, with 5 bases between. DNA for the CDR3: TGTGCCAGCAGCTTGCGGTCCACAGATACGCAGTATTTT. Its translation: CASSLRSTDTQYF.

This clone appeared a few times. The chain carries TRBV25-1 and TRBJ2-3, with 7 bases aligning to TRBD1. The V gene's germline CDR1 is MGHDK and CDR2 SYGVNS. The CDR3 is 13 residues long. V shed 5 bases, J shed 4 bases, and the junction held 3 bases outside the gene matches. The CDR3 DNA is TGTGCCAGCAGTACAGGGGTCGCAGATACGCAGTATTTT. Translation: CASSTGVADTQYF. The full variable domain, completed using reference TRBV25-1 and TRBJ2-3, is EADIYQTPRYLVIGTGKKITLECSQTMGHDKMYWYQQDPGMELHLIHYSYGVNSTEKGDLSSESTVSRIRTEHFPLTLESARPSHTSQYLCASSTGVADTQYFGPGTRLTVL.

This clone was observed a handful of times. The chain employs TRBV2 and TRBJ2-7; unclear D gene. The germline CDR1 and CDR2 sequences are SNHLY and FYNNEI. Trimming removed 0 bases from V and 4 bases from J, with 7 bases in between. This CDR3 has 13 residues. CDR3 in DNA: TGTGCCAGCAGTGAAGCGCGGCAGTACGAGCAGTACTTC. Translated, it gives CASSEARQYEQYF.

V and J are TRBV7-9 and TRBJ2-1, with 13 nucleotides matching TRBD2. V shed 5 bases and J 1 base; nucleotides not matched to a gene: 8. Germline lookup yields CDR1 SEHNR and CDR2 FQNEAQ (reference sequence). The CDR3 consists of 18 residues. The CDR3 loop reads CASSTLAGGPRSYNEQFF. The CDR3 DNA reads as TGTGCCAGCAGCACACTAGCGGGAGGGCCCCGGTCCTACAATGAGCAGTTCTTC.

This clone was detected only a few times. The chain has TRBV18 and TRBJ1-1; D is ambiguous. The CDR3 consists of 15 residues. The V end lost 3 bases, the J end lost 0 bases, and 11 bases lay between the germline ends. CDR1 KGHSH and CDR2 LQKENI come from the germline V gene. Written as DNA, the CDR3 is TGTGCCAGCTCACCCTCGAGAGACATGAACACTGAAGCTTTCTTT. Its translation: CASSPSRDMNTEAFF.